Shown below are 3 T cell receptor beta chains from a single sample sequenced in a study of T cell responses to AZD1222 COVID-19 vaccine. Here immunoSEQ multiplex PCR was the method, and the copy in TCRdb shows in-frame clones only, minus some. The sample records about 190,000 clones, almost 95% being singletons. Here the sequenced sample was peripheral blood, taken on day 0 of AZD1222 vaccination. Receptor source: an adult in good health.

This chain joins TRBV28 and TRBJ1-2; D may be TRBD1 (5 bases). V was clipped by 3 bases and J by 4 bases, with 15 bases between them. The germline gives CDR1 MDHEN, CDR2 SYDVKM. CDR3 length: 15 residues. The CDR3 is CASSLLGPGLYGYTF. DNA of the CDR3: TGTGCCAGCAGTTTGCTCGGTCCGGGACTCTATGGCTACACCTTC.

A few counts support this clone. This rearrangement joins TRBV10-3 to TRBJ2-7, with 10 nucleotides matching TRBD2. Trimming removed 5 bases from V and 0 bases from J; junction bases left unmatched: 4. The CDR3 loop spans 15 amino acids. Germline loops: CDR1 ENHRY, CDR2 SYGVKD. This CDR3 reads CAISYGTSDSYEQYF. The DNA of the CDR3 is TGTGCCATCAGTTATGGGACTAGCGACTCCTACGAGCAGTACTTC.

This sequence joins TRBV7-9 and TRBJ1-6; TRBD1 might be the D (5 bases). Germline V CDR1 and CDR2: SEHNR, FQNEAQ (reference sequence). The CDR3 has 13 residues. Trimming cost V 5 bases and J 10 bases, with 12 bases left between them. The CDR3 loop reads CASSAPGGSPLHF. CDR3 sequence (DNA): TGTGCCAGCAGCGCACCTGGGGGATCACCCCTCCACTTT.